This is a list of T cell receptor beta chains from one sample in a study of lymphopenia after photon versus proton radiotherapy. The table came from immunoSEQ multiplex PCR; TCRdb's copy has only in-frame clones and leaves some out. This table has about 68,000 clones, approximately 91% appearing once. Here the sequenced sample was peripheral blood, taken from a patient treated with photon-based radiotherapy. The receptors originated from a woman aged 70-85 years with pancreatic cancer. Each CDR3 is given with its conserved first and last residue. A D gene is named only where the DNA matches it firmly. Expanded clones are given a class, and other clones once, few, many or no size at all.

j_call cdr3_length clone_size v_call d_call cdr3_aa cdr3_nt
TRBJ2-2 16 . TRBV19 . CASSRTALPNTGELFF TGTGCCAGTAGTAGGACAGCCCTTCCAAACACCGGGGAGCTGTTTTTT
TRBJ2-6 16 . TRBV19 . CASSIPGGTGANVLTF TGTGCCAGTAGTATCCCTGGGGGCACTGGGGCCAACGTCCTGACTTTC
TRBJ1-1 15 . TRBV18 . CASSLGQGPGTEAFF TGTGCCAGCTCACTGGGGCAGGGGCCAGGCACTGAAGCTTTCTTT
TRBJ1-1 15 . TRBV29-1 . CSVADGWAENTEAFF TGCAGCGTTGCAGATGGTTGGGCAGAAAACACTGAAGCTTTCTTT
TRBJ2-3 11 . TRBV7-9 . CASSLKDTQYF TGTGCCAGCAGCTTAAAAGATACGCAGTATTTT
TRBJ1-2 14 . TRBV11-2 . CASSLVWAGYGYTF TGTGCCAGCAGCTTAGTCTGGGCAGGGTATGGCTACACCTTC
TRBJ2-1 16 . TRBV18 TRBD2 CASSPWVAGTYNEQFF TGTGCCAGCTCACCATGGGTAGCGGGGACCTACAATGAGCAGTTCTTC
TRBJ2-7 15 . TRBV7-8 TRBD2 CASSPRAPGGYEQYF TGTGCCAGCAGCCCGCGGGCCCCGGGAGGCTACGAGCAGTACTTC
TRBJ2-7 16 . TRBV5-6 . CASSLGGDLSSYEQYF TGTGCCAGCAGCTTGGGAGGGGACTTAAGCTCCTACGAGCAGTACTTC
TRBJ1-5 13 few TRBV28 TRBD1 CASRWTGNQPQHF TGTGCCAGCAGGTGGACAGGGAATCAGCCCCAGCATTTT
TRBJ2-7 14 . TRBV4-2 . CASSQEGQSYEQYF TGTGCCAGCAGCCAAGAAGGACAGTCCTACGAGCAGTACTTC
TRBJ2-1 16 . TRBV9 TRBD2 CASSVGLAGIGNEQFF TGTGCCAGCAGCGTAGGCCTAGCGGGAATAGGGAATGAGCAGTTCTTC
TRBJ2-7 14 . TRBV19 TRBD2 CASGLGLAGGEQYF TGTGCCAGTGGCTTAGGGCTAGCGGGAGGCGAGCAGTACTTC
TRBJ1-5 13 . TRBV6-1 . CASSELKNQPQHF TGTGCCAGCAGTGAACTGAAGAATCAGCCCCAGCATTTT
TRBJ2-3 15 . TRBV19 TRBD1 CASSYGQGRVDTQYF TGTGCCAGTAGTTACGGACAGGGAAGAGTGGATACGCAGTATTTT
TRBJ1-1 13 . TRBV29-1 . CSVDWGDGTEAFF TGCAGCGTTGACTGGGGGGACGGCACTGAAGCTTTCTTT
TRBJ2-1 15 few TRBV7-3 TRBD2 CASSSRTSGRPEQFF TGTGCCAGCAGCTCGCGGACTAGCGGGAGACCTGAGCAGTTCTTC
TRBJ2-3 16 . TRBV7-2 TRBD2 CASSLDTSGAGVTQYF TGTGCCAGCAGCTTAGATACTAGCGGAGCTGGGGTGACGCAGTATTTT
TRBJ2-5 14 . TRBV27 . CASSRHRNRETQYF TGTGCCAGCAGCCGACACAGGAATAGGGAGACCCAGTACTTC
TRBJ2-3 14 . TRBV9 . CASSVGARADTQYF TGTGCCAGCAGCGTAGGAGCTCGGGCAGATACGCAGTATTTT
TRBJ1-4 15 . TRBV19 . CASSIEGLKGEKLFF TGTGCCAGTAGTATAGAGGGCCTGAAGGGTGAAAAACTGTTTTTT
TRBJ1-3 18 . TRBV4-3 . CASSQVGQGFFSGNTIYF TGCGCCAGCAGCCAAGTGGGGCAGGGGTTCTTCTCTGGAAACACCATATATTTT
TRBJ2-7 14 . TRBV28 TRBD2 CASSTGTSSYEQYF TGTGCCAGCAGTACCGGGACTAGCTCCTACGAGCAGTACTTC
TRBJ1-1 11 . TRBV10-3 . CAISTGRLAFF TGTGCCATCAGTACGGGCAGGTTAGCTTTCTTT
TRBJ1-2 15 . TRBV25-1 . CASSPAGPAGDGYTF TGTGCCAGCAGTCCCGCAGGCCCGGCGGGAGATGGCTACACCTTC
TRBJ2-2 12 . TRBV19 . CASSIISGELFF TGTGCCAGTAGTATAATCTCCGGGGAGCTGTTTTTT
TRBJ2-1 18 . TRBV7-6 TRBD2 CASSLAGRLAGVDNEQFF TGTGCCAGCAGCTTAGCGGGTCGACTAGCGGGAGTCGACAATGAGCAGTTCTTC
TRBJ1-1 15 once TRBV5-1 . CASSRLGTYPPRAFF TGCGCCAGCAGCCGCCTCGGGACTTACCCTCCGAGAGCTTTCTTT
TRBJ2-3 14 once TRBV5-5 . CASSLFPLSDTQYF TGTGCCAGCAGCTTGTTCCCCCTGTCAGATACGCAGTATTTT
TRBJ1-4 17 . TRBV7-2 TRBD1 CASSFGMGTATNEKLFF TGTGCCAGCAGCTTCGGCATGGGGACAGCAACGAATGAAAAACTGTTTTTT
TRBJ2-1 14 . TRBV5-6 TRBD1 CASSGDRGYNEQFF TGTGCCAGCAGCGGGGACAGGGGGTACAATGAGCAGTTCTTC
TRBJ2-7 15 . TRBV4-3 TRBD1 CASSQMTGKAYEQYF TGCGCCAGCAGCCAGATGACAGGGAAGGCCTACGAGCAGTACTTC
TRBJ2-3 13 . TRBV19 . CASSIVHTDTQYF TGTGCCAGTAGTATTGTTCACACAGATACGCAGTATTTT
TRBJ2-6 18 once TRBV6-9 . CASSVDRLRQSRANVLTF TGTGCCAGCAGTGTGGACCGCTTACGACAAAGTCGGGCCAACGTCCTGACTTTC
TRBJ2-1 13 . TRBV6-5 . CASSYSGYNEQFF TGTGCCAGCAGTTACTCGGGTTACAATGAGCAGTTCTTC
TRBJ2-7 16 . TRBV5-6 TRBD1 CASSPPGQGKTYEQYF TGTGCCAGCAGCCCGCCAGGACAGGGGAAGACCTACGAGCAGTACTTC
TRBJ1-2 14 . TRBV6-1 TRBD1 CASIVGTGDYGYTF TGTGCCAGCATAGTTGGGACAGGAGACTATGGCTACACCTTC
TRBJ2-3 15 . TRBV15 . CATSTKRVSTDTQYF TGTGCCACCAGCACGAAGCGGGTGAGCACAGATACGCAGTATTTT
TRBJ1-2 13 . TRBV9 . CASSPEDSYGYTF TGTGCCAGCAGCCCCGAGGACAGCTATGGCTACACCTTC
TRBJ1-5 12 . TRBV19 . CASSLPYQPQHF TGTGCCAGTAGTTTACCCTATCAGCCCCAGCATTTT
TRBJ2-4 18 . TRBV19 TRBD1 CASSIRGRDRGLENIQYF TGTGCCAGTAGTATTAGGGGAAGGGACAGGGGGCTGGAAAACATTCAGTACTTC
TRBJ2-7 14 . TRBV6-1 . CAKQGRGRLYEQYF TGTGCCAAGCAGGGGAGGGGGCGGTTGTACGAGCAGTACTTC
TRBJ2-1 19 . TRBV7-3 . CASSLNRATTGLLPNEQFF TGTGCCAGCAGCTTAAATCGAGCGACGACAGGACTACTGCCCAATGAGCAGTTCTTC
TRBJ2-3 16 once TRBV14 TRBD1 CASSHVGGLSTDTQYF TGTGCCAGCAGCCATGTAGGGGGCTTAAGCACAGATACGCAGTATTTT
TRBJ2-7 13 . TRBV28 TRBD2 CASSLGGGYEQYF TGTGCCAGCAGTTTGGGGGGAGGGTACGAGCAGTACTTC